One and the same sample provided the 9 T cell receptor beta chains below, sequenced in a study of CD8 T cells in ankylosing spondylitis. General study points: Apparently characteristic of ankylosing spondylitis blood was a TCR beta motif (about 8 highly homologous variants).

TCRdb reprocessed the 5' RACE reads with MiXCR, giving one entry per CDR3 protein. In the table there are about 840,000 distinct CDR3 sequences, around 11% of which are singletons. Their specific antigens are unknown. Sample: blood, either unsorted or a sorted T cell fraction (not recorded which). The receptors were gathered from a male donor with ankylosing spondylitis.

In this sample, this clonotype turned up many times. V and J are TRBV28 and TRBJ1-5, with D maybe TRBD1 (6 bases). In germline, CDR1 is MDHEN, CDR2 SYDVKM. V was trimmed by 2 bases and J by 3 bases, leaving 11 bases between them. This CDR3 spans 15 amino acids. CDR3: CASSLLGQFNQPQHF. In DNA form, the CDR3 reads TGTGCCAGCAGTTTACTCGGACAGTTCAATCAGCCCCAGCATTTT.

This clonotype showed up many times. The CDR3 coding sequence is TGTGCCAGCAGCTTGTACAAGGGTAATGAGCAGTTCTTC. Residues: CASSLYKGNEQFF. J is TRBJ2-1 and V is TRBV5-6; no definite D call. Germline CDR1 SGHDT, CDR2 YYEEEE. CDR3 length equals 13 residues. Trimming removed 1 base at V and 7 bases at J, with 9 bases between.

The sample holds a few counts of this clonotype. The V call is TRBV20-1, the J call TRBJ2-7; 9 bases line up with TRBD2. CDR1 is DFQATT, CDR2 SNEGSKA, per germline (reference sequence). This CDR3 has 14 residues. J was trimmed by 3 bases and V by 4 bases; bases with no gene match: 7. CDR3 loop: CSAKRLAGVYEQYF. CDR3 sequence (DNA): TGCAGTGCTAAGAGGTTAGCGGGAGTCTACGAGCAGTACTTC.

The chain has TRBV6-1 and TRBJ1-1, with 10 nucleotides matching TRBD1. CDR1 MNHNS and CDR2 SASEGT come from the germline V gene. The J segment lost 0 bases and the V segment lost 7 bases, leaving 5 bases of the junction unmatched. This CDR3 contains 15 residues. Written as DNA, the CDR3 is TGTGCCAGCACCCGACAGGGGGCTTTGAACACTGAAGCTTTCTTT. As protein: CASTRQGALNTEAFF.

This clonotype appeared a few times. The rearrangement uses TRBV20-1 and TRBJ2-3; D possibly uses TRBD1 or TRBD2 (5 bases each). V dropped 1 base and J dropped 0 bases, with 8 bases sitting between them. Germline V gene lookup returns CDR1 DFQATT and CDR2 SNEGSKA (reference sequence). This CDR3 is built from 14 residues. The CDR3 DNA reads TGCAGTGCTAGAGTCGGGACGAGCACAGATACGCAGTATTTT. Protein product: CSARVGTSTDTQYF.

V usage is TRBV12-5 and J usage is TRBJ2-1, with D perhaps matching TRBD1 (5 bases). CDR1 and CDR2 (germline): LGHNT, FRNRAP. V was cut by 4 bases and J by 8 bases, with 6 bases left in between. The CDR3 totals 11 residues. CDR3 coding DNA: TGTGCTAGTGGTTCCAGGGATGAGCAGTTCTTC. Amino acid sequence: CASGSRDEQFF.

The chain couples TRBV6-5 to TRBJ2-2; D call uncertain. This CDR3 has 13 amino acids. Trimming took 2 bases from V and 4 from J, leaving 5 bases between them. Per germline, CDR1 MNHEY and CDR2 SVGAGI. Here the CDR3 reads CASSYPPTGELFF. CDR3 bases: TGTGCCAGCAGTTACCCCCCCACCGGGGAGCTGTTTTTT.

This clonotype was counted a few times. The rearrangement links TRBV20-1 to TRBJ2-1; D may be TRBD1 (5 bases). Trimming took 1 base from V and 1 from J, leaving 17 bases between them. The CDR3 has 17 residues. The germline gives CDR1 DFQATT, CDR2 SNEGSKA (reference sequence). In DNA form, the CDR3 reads TGCAGTGCTAGAGCCCCGGGTCGGCAGGGATCCTACAATGAGCAGTTCTTC. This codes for CSARAPGRQGSYNEQFF.

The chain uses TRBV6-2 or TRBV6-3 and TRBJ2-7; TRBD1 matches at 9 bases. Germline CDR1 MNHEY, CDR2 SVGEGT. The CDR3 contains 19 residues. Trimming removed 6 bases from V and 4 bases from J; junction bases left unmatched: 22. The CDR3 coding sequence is TGTGCCAGCAGACCCTTAACCGGGACAGGGACCGGGAGCGGATACGAGCAGTACTTC. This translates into CASRPLTGTGTGSGYEQYF.